These 13 T cell receptor beta chains share one sample of origin, sequenced in a study of T cell responses to AZD1222 COVID-19 vaccine (dated by TCRdb to 2020 to 2022). The sample's time point label, decoded: baseline before first vaccination. The library relied on the immunoSEQ multiplex PCR assay. TCRdb's version of the immuneACCESS table is confined to in-frame rearrangements and falls short of the full clone set. An unresolved V gene accounts for under half of the shortfall where checked; the remainder is of unknown origin. Within this sample are 120,000 or so clones, with roughly nine tenths of them counted one time only. The ten largest account for around 30% of the sample. Material: peripheral blood, obtained on day 0 of AZD1222 vaccination. These receptors all come from an adult in good health.

This sequence joins TRBV5-1 and TRBJ2-3; 15 bases line up with TRBD2. CDR1 and CDR2 (germline): SGHRS, YFSETQ. The CDR3 length is 17 residues. V shed 0 bases, J shed 5 bases, and the junction held 4 bases outside the gene matches. The CDR3 loop reads CASSLGTSGGALDTQYF. The CDR3 DNA sequence: TGCGCCAGCAGCTTGGGGACTAGCGGGGGGGCTTTAGATACGCAGTATTTT.

This clone has only a few counts. The chain links TRBV5-1 to TRBJ1-2, with D tentatively TRBD1 (6 bases). Germline CDR1 reads SGHRS; CDR2 reads YFSETQ. CDR3 length: 14 amino acids. V lost 7 bases and J lost 8, with 21 bases in between. Here the CDR3 DNA reads TGCGCCAGCGGCCAAGGGGGGCAGGGAGGCGGCTACACCTTC. The encoded protein is CASGQGGQGGGYTF.

The chain recombines TRBV7-2 with TRBJ1-6, with a weak D call TRBD1 (6 bases). Germline V gene sequence: CDR1 SGHTA, CDR2 FQGNSA. The length of the CDR3 is 14 residues. The germline V and J ends were trimmed by 5 bases and 6 bases, with 11 bases remaining between them. The CDR3 coding sequence is TGTGCCAGCAGCCACACAGGGTTTAATTCACCCCTCCACTTT. It translates to CASSHTGFNSPLHF.

The table lists this clone with a count of one. This rearrangement joins TRBV11-2 to TRBJ2-1, with TRBD1 identical over 10 bases. Germline V gene sequence: CDR1 SGHAT, CDR2 FQNNGV. This CDR3 region has 15 residues. J was trimmed by 4 bases and V by 4 bases; bases with no gene match: 4. The CDR3 protein is CASSSGTGDYNEQFF. CDR3 sequence (DNA): TGTGCCAGCAGCTCCGGGACAGGGGATTACAATGAGCAGTTCTTC.

The CDR3 DNA is TGTGCCAGCAGGCCACAGGGGGTCGACACTGAAGCTTTCTTT. Its protein product is CASRPQGVDTEAFF. This chain links TRBV3-1 (or the pseudogene TRBV3-2) with TRBJ1-1, with 8 bases fitting TRBD1. Per the germline V gene, CDR1 is LGHDT and CDR2 is YNNKEL (reference sequence). V gave up 6 bases and J gave up 3 bases; unmatched junction bases: 6. The CDR3 totals 14 residues.

The rearrangement uses TRBV11-2 and TRBJ1-2; 10 bases fit TRBD1. The ends lost 5 bases at V and 8 bases at J; junction bases unmatched: 8. Germline V gives CDR1 SGHAT, CDR2 FQNNGV. The CDR3 has 14 amino acids. CDR3 sequence: CASSPRQGALGYTF. The CDR3 DNA sequence: TGTGCCAGCAGCCCTCGACAGGGGGCTTTAGGCTACACCTTC.

This sequence joins TRBV11-3 and TRBJ2-3; D is undetermined. Deletions cut 4 bases from V and 6 bases from J, with 11 bases between. In germline, CDR1 is SGHNT, CDR2 YENEEA. The CDR3 runs to 13 residues. The CDR3 region is CASSSTVHDTQYF. The CDR3, as DNA: TGTGCCAGCAGCTCGACTGTTCATGATACGCAGTATTTT.

V gene TRBV18 combines with J gene TRBJ2-7; 8 bases are a match to TRBD2. The CDR3 runs 15 residues. V lost 1 base to trimming and J lost 5 bases; unmatched junction nucleotides: 7. Germline loops: CDR1 KGHSH, CDR2 LQKENI. CDR3 sequence: CASSPLASGGNEQYF. The CDR3 DNA follows: TGTGCCAGCTCACCACTGGCGAGCGGGGGTAACGAGCAGTACTTC.

The gene calls are TRBV29-1 and TRBJ1-1; D remains ambiguous. Trimming took off 4 bases at V and 7 bases at J, with 10 bases between the two ends. The germline V gene encodes CDR1 SQVTM and CDR2 ANQGSEA. The CDR3 is made up of 11 amino acids. CDR3 residues: CSVGGQNEAFF. The CDR3 DNA reads as TGCAGCGTTGGCGGGCAGAATGAAGCTTTCTTT. The full variable domain, completed using reference TRBV29-1 and TRBJ1-1, is SAVISQKPSRDICQRGTSLTIQCQVDSQVTMMFWYRQQPGQSLTLIATANQGSEATYESGFVIDKFPISRPNLTFSTLTVSNMSPEDSSIYLCSVGGQNEAFFGQGTRLTVV.

The count of this clone is one. The CDR3 reads CASSQGLASDNGEQFF. The CDR3 DNA follows: TGCGCCAGCAGCCAGGGACTGGCTAGCGACAATGGTGAGCAGTTCTTC. V gene TRBV4-1 combines with J gene TRBJ2-1; tentative D call: TRBD2 (6 bases). Trimming stripped 3 bases from V and 9 bases from J, with 21 bases between. This CDR3 is built from 16 residues. CDR1 is MGHRA, CDR2 YSYEKL, per germline.

The rearrangement joins TRBV7-9 to TRBJ2-3, with TRBD2 matching 7 bases. CDR1 is SEHNR, CDR2 FQNEAQ, per germline (reference sequence). The J segment lost 6 bases and the V segment lost 3 bases, leaving 3 bases of the junction unmatched. The CDR3 length is 13 residues. The CDR3 DNA reads TGTGCCAGCAGCTTCAGTAGCGGGGATACGCAGTATTTT. Encoded protein: CASSFSSGDTQYF.

This sequence joins TRBV6-2 or TRBV6-3 and TRBJ2-1; TRBD2 aligns across 14 bases. The germline CDR1 and CDR2 sequences are MNHEY and SVGEGT. V shed 6 bases and J 1 base; nucleotides not matched to a gene: 8. The CDR3 contains 18 residues. The CDR3 nucleotides read TGTGCCAGCAGCCCTCCTGGACTAGCGGGAGGTTCCTACAATGAGCAGTTCTTC. Protein sequence: CASSPPGLAGGSYNEQFF.

The chain is built from TRBV5-1 and TRBJ2-7; a weak D match, TRBD2 (5 bases). Trimming removed 0 bases at V and 6 bases at J, with 13 bases between. This CDR3 spans 14 amino acids. CDR1 is SGHRS, CDR2 YFSETQ, per germline. The CDR3 loop is CASSLARGVREQYF. In nucleotides, the CDR3 is TGCGCCAGCAGCTTGGCTCGGGGTGTTCGCGAGCAGTACTTC.